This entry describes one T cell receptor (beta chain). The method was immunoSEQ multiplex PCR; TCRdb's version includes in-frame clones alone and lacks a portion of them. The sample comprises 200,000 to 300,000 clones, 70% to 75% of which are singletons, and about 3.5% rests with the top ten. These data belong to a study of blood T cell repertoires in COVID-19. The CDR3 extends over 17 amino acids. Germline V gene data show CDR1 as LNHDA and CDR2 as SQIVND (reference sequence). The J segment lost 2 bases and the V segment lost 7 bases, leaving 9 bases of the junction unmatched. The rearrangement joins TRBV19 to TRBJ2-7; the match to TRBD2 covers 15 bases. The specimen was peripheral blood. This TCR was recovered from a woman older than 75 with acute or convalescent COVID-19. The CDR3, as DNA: TGTGCCAGTACTGTGGGACTAGCGGGAGGTCCCCCCTACGAGCAGTACTTC. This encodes CASTVGLAGGPPYEQYF.